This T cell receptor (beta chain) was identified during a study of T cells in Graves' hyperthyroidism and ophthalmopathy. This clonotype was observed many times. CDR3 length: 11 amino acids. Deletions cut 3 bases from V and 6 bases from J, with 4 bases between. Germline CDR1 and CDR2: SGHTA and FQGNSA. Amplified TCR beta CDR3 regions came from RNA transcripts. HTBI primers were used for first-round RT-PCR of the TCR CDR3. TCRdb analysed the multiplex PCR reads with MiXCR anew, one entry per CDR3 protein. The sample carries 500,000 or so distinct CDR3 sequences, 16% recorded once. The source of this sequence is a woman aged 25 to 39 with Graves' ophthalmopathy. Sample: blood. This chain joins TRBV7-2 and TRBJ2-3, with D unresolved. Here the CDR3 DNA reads TGTGCCAGCAGCTTTCGCGATACGCAGTATTTT. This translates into CASSFRDTQYF.